This entry concerns a single T cell receptor (beta chain). At one end, the junction sequence differs from germline, possibly due to a read error. Looked up from germline, CDR1 is MNHNY and CDR2 is SVGAGI (reference sequence). The CDR3 has 10 amino acids. This record belongs to a study of beta chain features in type 1 diabetes. Study-level background: Cell yields, age and gender were similar between patients and healthy donors.

The authors reverse transcribed all of the isolated RNA, so sequencing captured expressed TCRB transcripts. Sequenced by immunoSEQ multiplex PCR; TCRdb stores in-frame clones only, minus some. The table lists 400,000 to 500,000 clones, about 14% of them singletons, with approximately 0.038% in the top ten. Source material: naive CD4+ T cells from blood. The sequence came from a man younger than 45 in good health. The chain couples TRBV6-6 to TRBJ2-1; the D is unclear. As DNA, the CDR3 is TGTGCCAGCTCCAACAATGAGCAGTTCTTC. Its translation: CASSNNEQFF.